This TCR beta chain was documented in a study of response to subunit inactivated influenza vaccine listed by TCRdb under 2018. In the study overall: Deep quantitative T cell receptor repertoire profiling was used in the study to track responses to a trivalent subunit inactivated influenza vaccine.

Libraries were built with RT-PCR. Sequencer: Illumina HiSeq 2500. Using fastp at Q25 and MiXCR, TCRdb reprocessed the public reads and kept productive beta chains. Rows merge per CDR3 protein into single entries with the most common DNA and genes. Here the sample has hundreds of thousands of distinct CDR3 sequences; about 10% occur a single time. 10% to 13% of the sample is held by the ten biggest clonotypes. This clonotype was picked up many times. Its antigen has not been determined. Nothing much larger sits one base from this clone, and base qualities are not available. Study-wide conclusions, independent of this receptor: The authors suggested that each seasonal influenza vaccination may recruit only a limited number of new T cells.

The trim is 2 bases for V and 6 bases for J, with a gap of 7 bases between the germline ends. Its CDR3 holds 13 amino acids, cysteine through phenylalanine. The DNA shown is the 39-base CDR3, in frame from base 1. CDR1 and CDR2 were assigned from the germline V gene as SGHVS and FQNEAQ. This receptor was taken from a man aged 50 or older who received an inactivated influenza vaccine. Donor details come from another sample of the same person, matched by shared clones. The chain is made from TRBV7-8 and TRBJ2-2; the D gene cannot be named for sure. The sample in question was PBMCs from blood, obtained on the day of vaccination. The base sequence is TGTGCCAGCAGCTTAACCTCAGCCGGGGAGCTGTTTTTT. This codes for CASSLTSAGELFF.